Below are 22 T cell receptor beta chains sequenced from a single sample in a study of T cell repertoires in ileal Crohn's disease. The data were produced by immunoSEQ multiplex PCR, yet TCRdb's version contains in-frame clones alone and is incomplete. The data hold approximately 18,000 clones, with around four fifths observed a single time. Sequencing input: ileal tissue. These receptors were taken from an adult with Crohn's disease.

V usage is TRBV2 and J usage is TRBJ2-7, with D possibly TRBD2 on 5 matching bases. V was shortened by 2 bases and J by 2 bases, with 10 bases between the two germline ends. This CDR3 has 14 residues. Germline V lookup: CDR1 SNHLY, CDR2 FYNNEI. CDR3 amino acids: CASSEWRVTYEQYF. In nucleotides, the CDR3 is TGTGCCAGCAGTGAATGGCGGGTAACCTACGAGCAGTACTTC.

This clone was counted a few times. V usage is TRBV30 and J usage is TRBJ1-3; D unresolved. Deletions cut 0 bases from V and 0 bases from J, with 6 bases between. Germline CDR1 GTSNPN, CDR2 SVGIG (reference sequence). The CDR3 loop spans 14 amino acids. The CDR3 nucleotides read TGTGCCTGGAGTGTATCCAACTCTGGAAACACCATATATTTT. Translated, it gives CAWSVSNSGNTIYF.

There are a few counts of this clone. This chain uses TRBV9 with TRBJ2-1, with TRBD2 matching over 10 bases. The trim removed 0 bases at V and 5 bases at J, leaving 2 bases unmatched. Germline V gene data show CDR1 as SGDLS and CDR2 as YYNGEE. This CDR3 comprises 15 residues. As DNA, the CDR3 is TGTGCCAGCAGCGTAGTAGCGGGGGGACACAATGAGCAGTTCTTC. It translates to CASSVVAGGHNEQFF.

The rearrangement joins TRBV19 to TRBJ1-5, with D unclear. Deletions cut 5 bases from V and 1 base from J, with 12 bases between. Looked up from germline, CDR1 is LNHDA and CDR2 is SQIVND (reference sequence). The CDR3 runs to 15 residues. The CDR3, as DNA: TGTGCCAGTAGTCAGAGAGGGTCGAGCAATCAGCCCCAGCATTTT. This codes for CASSQRGSSNQPQHF.

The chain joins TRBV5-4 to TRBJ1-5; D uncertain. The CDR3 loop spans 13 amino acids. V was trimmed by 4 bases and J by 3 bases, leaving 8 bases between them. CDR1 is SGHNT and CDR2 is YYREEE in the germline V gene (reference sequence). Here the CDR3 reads CASSVDNNQPQHF. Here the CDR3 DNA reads TGTGCCAGCAGCGTAGACAACAATCAGCCCCAGCATTTT.

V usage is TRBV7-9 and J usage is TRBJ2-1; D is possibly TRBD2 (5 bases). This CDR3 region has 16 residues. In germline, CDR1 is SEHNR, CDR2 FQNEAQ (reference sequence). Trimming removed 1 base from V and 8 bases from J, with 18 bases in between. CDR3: CASSLGPGSIRDEQFF. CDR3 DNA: TGTGCCAGCAGCTTAGGTCCGGGATCGATTCGGGATGAGCAGTTCTTC.

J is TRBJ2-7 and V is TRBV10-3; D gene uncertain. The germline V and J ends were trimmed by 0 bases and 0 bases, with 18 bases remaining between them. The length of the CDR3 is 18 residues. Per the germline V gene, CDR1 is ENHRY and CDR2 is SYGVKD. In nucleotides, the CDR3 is TGTGCCATCAGTGAGTCACCTGACACTTCTAAACGCTCCTACGAGCAGTACTTC. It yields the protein CAISESPDTSKRSYEQYF.

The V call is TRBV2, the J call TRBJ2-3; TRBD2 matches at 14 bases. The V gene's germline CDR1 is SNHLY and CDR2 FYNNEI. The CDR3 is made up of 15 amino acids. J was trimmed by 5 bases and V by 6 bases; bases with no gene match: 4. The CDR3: CASRDGTSGGDTQYF. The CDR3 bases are TGTGCCAGCAGGGATGGGACTAGCGGGGGAGATACGCAGTATTTT.

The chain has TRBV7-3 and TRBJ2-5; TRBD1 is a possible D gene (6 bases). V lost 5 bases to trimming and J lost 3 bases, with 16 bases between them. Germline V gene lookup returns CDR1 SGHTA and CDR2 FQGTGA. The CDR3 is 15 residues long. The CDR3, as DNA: TGTGCCAGCAGCATCATTAAGGGGGAGAAAGAGACCCAGTACTTC. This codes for CASSIIKGEKETQYF.

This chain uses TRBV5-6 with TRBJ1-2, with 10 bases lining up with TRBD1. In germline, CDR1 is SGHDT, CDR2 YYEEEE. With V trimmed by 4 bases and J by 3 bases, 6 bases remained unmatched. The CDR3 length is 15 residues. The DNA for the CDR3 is TGTGCCAGCAGCGCCGGGACAGGGGTTCACTATGGCTACACCTTC. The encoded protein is CASSAGTGVHYGYTF. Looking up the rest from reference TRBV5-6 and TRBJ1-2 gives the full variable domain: DAGVTQSPTHLIKTRGQQVTLRCSPKSGHDTVSWYQQALGQGPQFIFQYYEEEERQRGNFPDRFSGHQFPNYSSELNVNALLLGDSALYLCASSAGTGVHYGYTFGSGTRLTVV.

CDR3 sequence (DNA): TGTGCCAGCCGAGAATTTACCGCCTCCTACGAGCAGTACTTC. It is translated as CASREFTASYEQYF. This chain links TRBV7-6 with TRBJ2-7; D ambiguous. The germline gives CDR1 SGHVS, CDR2 FNYEAQ. The ends were cut back, 8 bases at V and 0 bases at J, with 14 bases in the middle. The length of the CDR3 is 14 residues.

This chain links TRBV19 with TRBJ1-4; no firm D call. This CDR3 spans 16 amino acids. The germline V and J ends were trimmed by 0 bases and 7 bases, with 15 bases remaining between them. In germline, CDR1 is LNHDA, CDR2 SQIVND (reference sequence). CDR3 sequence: CASSIEGSSPGEKLFF. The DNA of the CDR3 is TGTGCCAGTAGTATAGAGGGGAGCTCCCCGGGTGAAAAACTGTTTTTT.

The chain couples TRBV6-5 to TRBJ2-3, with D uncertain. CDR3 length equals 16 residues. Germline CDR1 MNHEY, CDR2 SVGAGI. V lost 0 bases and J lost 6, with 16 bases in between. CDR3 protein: CASSYSVTPYGDTQYF. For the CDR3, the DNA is TGTGCCAGCAGTTACTCGGTGACTCCCTACGGGGATACGCAGTATTTT.

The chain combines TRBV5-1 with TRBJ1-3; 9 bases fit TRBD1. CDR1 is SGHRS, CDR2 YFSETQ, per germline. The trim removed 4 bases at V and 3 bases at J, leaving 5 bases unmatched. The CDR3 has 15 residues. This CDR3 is CASSPQGAFGNTIYF. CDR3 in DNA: TGCGCCAGCAGCCCACAGGGGGCCTTTGGAAACACCATATATTTT.

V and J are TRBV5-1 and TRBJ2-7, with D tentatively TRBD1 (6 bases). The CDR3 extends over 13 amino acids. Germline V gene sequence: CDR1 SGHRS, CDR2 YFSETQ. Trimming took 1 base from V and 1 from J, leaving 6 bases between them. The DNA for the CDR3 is TGCGCCAGCAGCTTGCAGGGGTCCTACGAGCAGTACTTC. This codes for CASSLQGSYEQYF.

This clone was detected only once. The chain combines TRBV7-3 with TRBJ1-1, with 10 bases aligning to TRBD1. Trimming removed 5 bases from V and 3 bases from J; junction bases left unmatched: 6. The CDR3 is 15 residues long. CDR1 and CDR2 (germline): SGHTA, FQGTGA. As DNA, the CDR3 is TGTGCCAGCAGCCCAACCGGGACAGGGGACACTGAAGCTTTCTTT. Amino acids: CASSPTGTGDTEAFF.

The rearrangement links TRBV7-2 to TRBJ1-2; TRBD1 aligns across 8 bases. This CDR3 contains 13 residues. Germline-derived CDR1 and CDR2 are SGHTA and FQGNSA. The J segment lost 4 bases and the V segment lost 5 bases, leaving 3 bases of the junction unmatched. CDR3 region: CASSPGTGYGYTF. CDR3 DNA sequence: TGTGCCAGCAGCCCTGGGACAGGCTATGGCTACACCTTC.

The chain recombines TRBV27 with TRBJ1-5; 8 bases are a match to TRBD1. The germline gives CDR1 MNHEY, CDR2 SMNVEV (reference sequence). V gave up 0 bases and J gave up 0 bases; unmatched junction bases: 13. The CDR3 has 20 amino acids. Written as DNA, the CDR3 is TGTGCCAGCAGTTTATCCCCCCCTTTGCCAGGGGGCGGTAGCAATCAGCCCCAGCATTTT. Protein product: CASSLSPPLPGGGSNQPQHF.

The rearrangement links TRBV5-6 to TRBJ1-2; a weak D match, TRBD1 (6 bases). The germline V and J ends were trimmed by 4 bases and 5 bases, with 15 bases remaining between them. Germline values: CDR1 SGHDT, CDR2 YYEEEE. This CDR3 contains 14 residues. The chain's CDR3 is CASSPAGGLYGYTF. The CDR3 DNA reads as TGTGCCAGCAGCCCGGCGGGGGGCCTGTATGGCTACACCTTC.

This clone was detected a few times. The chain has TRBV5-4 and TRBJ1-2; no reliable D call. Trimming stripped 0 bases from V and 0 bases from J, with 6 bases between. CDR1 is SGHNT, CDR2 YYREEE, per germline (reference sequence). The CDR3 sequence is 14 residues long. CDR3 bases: TGTGCCAGCAGCTTGGCCAATCCTAACTATGGCTACACCTTC. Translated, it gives CASSLANPNYGYTF.

The CDR3 coding sequence is TGTGCCAGCAGCTTGGGCGTTGACAACTCACCCCTCCACTTT. Translated, it gives CASSLGVDNSPLHF. This sequence joins TRBV11-2 and TRBJ1-6; no clear D gene. CDR1 is SGHAT, CDR2 FQNNGV, per germline. The CDR3 spans 14 residues. The V end lost 3 bases, the J end lost 10 bases, and 13 bases lay between the germline ends.

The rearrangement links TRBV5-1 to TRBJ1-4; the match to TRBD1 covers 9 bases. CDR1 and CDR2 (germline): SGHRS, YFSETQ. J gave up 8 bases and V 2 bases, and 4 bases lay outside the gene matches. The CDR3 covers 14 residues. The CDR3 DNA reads TGCGCCAGCAGCTTACAGGGGGCCGAGGAAAAACTGTTTTTT. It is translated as CASSLQGAEEKLFF.